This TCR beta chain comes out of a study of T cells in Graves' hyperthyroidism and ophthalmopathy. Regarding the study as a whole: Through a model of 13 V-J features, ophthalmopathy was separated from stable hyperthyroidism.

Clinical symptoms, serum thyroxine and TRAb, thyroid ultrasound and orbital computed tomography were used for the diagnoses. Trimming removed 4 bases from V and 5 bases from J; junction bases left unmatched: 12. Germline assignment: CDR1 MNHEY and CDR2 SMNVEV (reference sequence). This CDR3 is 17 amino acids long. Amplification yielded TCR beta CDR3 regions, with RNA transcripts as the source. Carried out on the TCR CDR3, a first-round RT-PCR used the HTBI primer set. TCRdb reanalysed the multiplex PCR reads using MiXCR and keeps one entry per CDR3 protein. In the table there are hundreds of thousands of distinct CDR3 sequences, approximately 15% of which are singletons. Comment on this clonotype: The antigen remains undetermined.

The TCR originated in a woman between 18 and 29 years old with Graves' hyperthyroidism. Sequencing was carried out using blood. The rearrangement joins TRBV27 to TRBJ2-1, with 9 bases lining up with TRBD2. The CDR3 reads CASSSYPGSGGNNEQFF. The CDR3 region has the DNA TGTGCCAGCAGTTCATACCCCGGTAGCGGGGGCAACAATGAGCAGTTCTTC.